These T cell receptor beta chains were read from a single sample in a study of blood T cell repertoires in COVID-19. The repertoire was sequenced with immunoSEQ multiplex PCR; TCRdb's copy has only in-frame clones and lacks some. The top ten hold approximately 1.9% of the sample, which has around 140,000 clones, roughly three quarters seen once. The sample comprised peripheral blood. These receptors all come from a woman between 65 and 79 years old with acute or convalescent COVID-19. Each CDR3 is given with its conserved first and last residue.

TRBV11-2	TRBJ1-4	CASSLDTEKLFF
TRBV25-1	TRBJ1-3	CASSEFGDGNTIYF
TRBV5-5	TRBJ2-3	CASSLTGQGTDTQYF
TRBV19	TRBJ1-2	CASRPGGAFYGYTF
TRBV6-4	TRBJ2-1	CASSAGYPHNEQFF
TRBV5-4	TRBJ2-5	CASSLAGGQGAETQYF
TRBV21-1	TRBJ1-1	CASSMPGGLNTEAFF
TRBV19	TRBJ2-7	CASSLSTGGAPLDEQYF
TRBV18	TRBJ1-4	CASSPAQEGDEKLFF
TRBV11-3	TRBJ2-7	CASSLVGQGGKFYF
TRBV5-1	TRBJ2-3	CASSTGQGSTDTQYF
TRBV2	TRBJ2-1	CASRVDRGSYNEQFF
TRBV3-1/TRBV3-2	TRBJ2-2	CASSQDPSGRGELFF
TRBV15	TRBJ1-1	CATSRDRGGSEAFF
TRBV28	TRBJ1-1	CASSPPGGTTEAFF
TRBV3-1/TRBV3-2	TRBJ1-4	CASSQEGRGSEKLFF
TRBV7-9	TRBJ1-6	CASSSRGQSQGDYNSPLHF
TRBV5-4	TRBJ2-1	CASSLPSVPTQFF
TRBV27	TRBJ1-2	CASSPRRQGGGYTF
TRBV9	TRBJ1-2	CASSLTLTGSGYTF
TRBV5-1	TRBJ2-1	CASSLASGTSGKNNEQFF
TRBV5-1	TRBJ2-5	CASSGTGNQETQYF
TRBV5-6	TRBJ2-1	CASSRTGLNNEQFF
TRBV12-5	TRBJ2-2	CASGLVQLAGELFF
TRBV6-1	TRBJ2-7	CASSAGLAGGPPYEQYF
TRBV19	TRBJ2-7	CASSISPRLDEQYF
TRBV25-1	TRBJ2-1	CASSEIGRDYNEQFF
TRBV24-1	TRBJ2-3	CATSDGLLDTQYF
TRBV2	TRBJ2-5	CASTQGGQETQYF
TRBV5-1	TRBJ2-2	CASRVTSGGNTGELFF
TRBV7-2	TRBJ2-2	CASSSVAGGPTNTGELFF
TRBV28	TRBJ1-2	CASSLGGASYGYTF
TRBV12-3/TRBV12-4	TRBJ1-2	CASSSRVGYGHTF
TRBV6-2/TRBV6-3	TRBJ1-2	CASSLQGDDYGYTF
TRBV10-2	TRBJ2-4	CASEDSSGRTPDIQYF
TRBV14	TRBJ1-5	CASSQVAGINQPQHF
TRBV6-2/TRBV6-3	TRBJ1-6	CASSPNYTLHF
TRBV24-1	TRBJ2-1	CATSDALAGSLNEQFF
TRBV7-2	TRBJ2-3	CASNRLAGGDTQYF
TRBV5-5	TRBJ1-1	CASSWQGGTEAFF
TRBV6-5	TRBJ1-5	CASTQGWGQPQHF
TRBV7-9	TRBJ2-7	CASSTTPLGSQYF
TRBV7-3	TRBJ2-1	CASSRGTSEPEQFF
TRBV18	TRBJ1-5	CASSPQSEGNQPQHF
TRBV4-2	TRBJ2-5	CASSQAGSQRWETQYF
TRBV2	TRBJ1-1	CASNRRATEAFF
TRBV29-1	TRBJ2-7	CSVGTSGNYEQYF
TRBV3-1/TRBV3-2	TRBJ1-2	CASSRDTLNYGYTF
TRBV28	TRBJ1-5	CASSGSGQGDQPQHF